This TCR beta chain was documented in a study of tumor-infiltrating lymphocytes in primary liver carcinoma. Study summary: Tumors measured roughly 4 to 10 cm and were stage T1-T3 N0M0.

TCR beta cDNA was reverse-transcribed from around 0.55 ug of total RNA. The reaction used a constant-region primer and ProtoScript II reverse transcriptase. Each TCR beta library was derived from three nested multiplex PCR rounds that employed slightly modified ARM-PCR. A C-beta reverse primer and TRBV1-TRBV30 forward primers served in each of the first two PCR rounds, at ten to eleven cycles apiece. TCRdb passed the multiplex PCR reads through MiXCR, listing each CDR3 protein once. Among over 95,000 distinct CDR3 sequences listed, around two thirds were seen once. With regard to this clonotype: The antigen is undetermined. The junction and the germline gene differ at one end; a read error may be behind it.

This CDR3 is built from 11 residues. Germline assignment: CDR1 SGHRS and CDR2 YFSETQ. Whole-study results and caveats: Just around 7.5-25% of top clones spanned all five tumor regions. Lesser overlap characterized tumor-adjacent and tumor-blood pairs relative to tumor region pairs. Blood fell significantly below tumors in its top-250-clone fraction (p = 0.039).

Total RNA and DNA came together from roughly 20-30 mg of bulk tissue without cell sorting. This chain joins TRBV5-1 and TRBJ1-1; D is ambiguous. The sequenced sample consisted of liver tumor tissue from sampling region 5. The subset here: tumor region T5, tumor centre. The TCR was taken from a woman aged 60-75 years with primary liver carcinoma and hepatitis B virus infection. The CDR3 sequence is CASSSDTEAFF. DNA of the CDR3: TGTGCCAGCAGCTCGGACACTGAAGCTTTCTTT.